This note documents a single T cell receptor beta chain sequence. These data belong to a study of blood T cell repertoires in COVID-19. Study-level background: Acute-phase and convalescent COVID-19 samples originated in the United States, Italy and Spain. The analysed material was cDNA or gDNA that came from T cells, B-cell-depleted T cells, or PBMCs.

Methods used by the authors: Researchers report that nucleated cell counts were estimated from reference gene primer amplification. Clones were read by immunoSEQ multiplex PCR, and TCRdb kept only the in-frame ones, dropping some. D and trimming were read from the DNA, whereas the V and J calls and clone size are those reported in that table. The sample consists of about 260,000 clones, roughly 86% of them appearing once. The V end was cut by 6 bases, the J end by 2 bases, with 7 bases between. Germline CDR1 DFQATT, CDR2 SNEGSKA (reference sequence). CDR3 size: 11 residues. This sequence was found in a man aged 35 to 55 who had recovered from COVID-19. The J gene is TRBJ1-2, the V gene TRBV20-1; D uncertain. The sequencing input was peripheral blood. In DNA, the CDR3 is TGCAGTGCCGCGGCCAACTATGGCTACACCTTC. It yields the protein CSAAANYGYTF.